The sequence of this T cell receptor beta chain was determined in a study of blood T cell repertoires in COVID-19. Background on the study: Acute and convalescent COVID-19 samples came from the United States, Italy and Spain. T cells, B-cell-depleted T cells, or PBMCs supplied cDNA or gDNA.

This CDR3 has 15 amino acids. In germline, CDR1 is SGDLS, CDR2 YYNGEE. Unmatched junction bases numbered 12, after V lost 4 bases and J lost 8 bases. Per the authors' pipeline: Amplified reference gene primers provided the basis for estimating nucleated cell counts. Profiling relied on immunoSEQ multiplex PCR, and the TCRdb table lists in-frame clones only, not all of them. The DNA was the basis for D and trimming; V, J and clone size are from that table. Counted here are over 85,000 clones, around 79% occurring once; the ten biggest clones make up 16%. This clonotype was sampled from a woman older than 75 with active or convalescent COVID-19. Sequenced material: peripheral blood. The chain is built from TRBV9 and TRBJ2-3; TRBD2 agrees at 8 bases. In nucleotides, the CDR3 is TGTGCCAGCAGCATCGCGGCGGGAGGCCGGGGTACGCAGTATTTT. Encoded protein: CASSIAAGGRGTQYF. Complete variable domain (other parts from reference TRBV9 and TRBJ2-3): DSGVTQTPKHLITATGQRVTLRCSPRSGDLSVYWYQQSLDQGLQFLIQYYNGEERAKGNILERFSAQQFPDLHSELNLSSLELGDSALYFCASSIAAGGRGTQYFGPGTRLTVL.